The 18 T cell receptor beta chains below were found in one sample sequenced in a study of beta chain features in type 1 diabetes listed by TCRdb under 2018. Receptors were amplified or captured by the immunoSEQ multiplex PCR assay. The entire amount of isolated RNA was reverse transcribed using the High Capacity cDNA Reverse Transcription Kit, so the sequenced TCRB transcripts were expressed ones. In TCRdb, the immuneACCESS table is reduced to in-frame sequences with V and J assigned. These tables do not hold every clone; where another copy was compared, an unresolved V gene accounts for under half, and the others remain unexplained. Within this sample are about 340,000 clones, with around 7.6% of them counted one time only. The ten largest clones add up to less than 0.45% of the sample. Sequenced sample: central memory CD4+ T cells from blood. These receptors were collected from a woman aged 18-35 years in good health.

The gene calls are TRBV5-1 and TRBJ2-3, with D perhaps matching TRBD1 or TRBD2 (5 bases each). The germline V gene encodes CDR1 SGHRS and CDR2 YFSETQ. CDR3 length: 13 residues. Trimming removed 7 bases from V and 2 bases from J, with 11 bases in between. The DNA of the CDR3 is TGCGCCAGCGGCCGGGACGACACAGATACGCAGTATTTT. It codes for CASGRDDTDTQYF.

This clone was recorded at least ten times. This rearrangement joins TRBV5-1 to TRBJ2-3; 8 bases are a match to TRBD2. The CDR3 has 17 amino acids. Germline-derived CDR1 and CDR2 are SGHRS and YFSETQ. Trimming cost V 1 base and J 5 bases; bases outside gene matches: 12. In nucleotides, the CDR3 is TGCGCCAGCAGCTTGTGGGCGGGAGGAGCAATGGAAGATACGCAGTATTTT. Translated: CASSLWAGGAMEDTQYF.

The chain combines TRBV9 with TRBJ2-6; D unresolved. This CDR3 is built from 17 residues. Germline V gives CDR1 SGDLS, CDR2 YYNGEE. Trimming left V 0 bases short and J 0 bases short, with 10 bases between. CDR3 in DNA: TGTGCCAGCAGCGTAGCTTTGGCGTTCTCTGGGGCCAACGTCCTGACTTTC. It encodes CASSVALAFSGANVLTF.

This clone was seen ten or more times. The genes are TRBV7-2 and TRBJ2-4; unclear D gene. CDR3 length: 11 residues. Germline CDR1 SGHTA, CDR2 FQGNSA. Trimming stripped 1 base from V and 9 bases from J, with 4 bases between. The CDR3 here is CASSLDVIQYF. The DNA of the CDR3 is TGTGCCAGCAGCTTAGACGTCATTCAGTACTTC.

This clone was counted at least ten times. The chain employs TRBV10-3 and TRBJ2-1, with TRBD2 matching 8 bases. CDR3 size: 14 residues. The V gene's germline CDR1 is ENHRY and CDR2 SYGVKD. The junction had 3 bases not matched to a gene; V was cut back by 5 bases and J by 3 bases. CDR3 residues: CAISTSGGYNEQFF. The CDR3 DNA sequence: TGTGCCATCAGTACTAGCGGAGGCTACAATGAGCAGTTCTTC.

This clone appeared a few times. The chain has TRBV27 and TRBJ1-1; D is unresolved. V was pared by 6 bases and J by 0 bases, with 11 bases between. Germline CDR1 MNHEY, CDR2 SMNVEV (reference sequence). The CDR3 is 14 residues long. CDR3 protein: CASRLGSMNTEAFF. As DNA, the CDR3 is TGTGCCAGCAGACTCGGTTCCATGAACACTGAAGCTTTCTTT.

This clone occurred many times. The V gene is TRBV7-2, the J gene TRBJ2-2; TRBD2 agrees at 9 bases. The CDR3 has 15 amino acids. The germline V gene has CDR1 SGHTA and CDR2 FQGNSA. The ends lost 5 bases at V and 5 bases at J; junction bases unmatched: 6. The CDR3 sequence: CASSTGTSYTGELFF. The CDR3 DNA reads TGTGCCAGCAGCACCGGGACTAGCTATACCGGGGAGCTGTTTTTT.

This clone was observed a few times. The chain couples TRBV5-5 to TRBJ2-7, with D perhaps matching TRBD1 (6 bases). V dropped 1 base and J dropped 2 bases, with 10 bases sitting between them. Germline CDR1 reads SGHKS; CDR2 reads YYEKEE (reference sequence). This CDR3 is 14 amino acids long. This CDR3 reads CASSLTQGTYEQYF. The CDR3 coding sequence is TGTGCCAGCAGCTTGACACAGGGAACCTACGAGCAGTACTTC.

This clone was seen more than once but under ten times. The rearrangement uses TRBV27 and TRBJ1-1, with D unclear. Germline loops: CDR1 MNHEY, CDR2 SMNVEV (reference sequence). The CDR3 is made up of 12 amino acids. Trimming stripped 8 bases from V and 0 bases from J, with 7 bases between. This chain's CDR3 is CASGTMNTEAFF. The CDR3 nucleotides read TGTGCCAGCGGTACCATGAACACTGAAGCTTTCTTT.

This clone showed up many times. The J gene is TRBJ2-3, the V gene TRBV28; TRBD1 matches at 7 bases. CDR3 length equals 14 residues. The junction had 4 bases not matched to a gene; V was cut back by 6 bases and J by 1 base. Per germline, CDR1 MDHEN and CDR2 SYDVKM. The DNA for the CDR3 is TGTGCCAGCAGGCGTACAGGGGGCACAGATACGCAGTATTTT. It specifies CASRRTGGTDTQYF.

This clone was observed many times. At one boundary the junction diverges from the germline segment, which might be a read error. The chain uses TRBV7-6 and TRBJ2-7, with a tentative D call TRBD2 (5 bases). CDR1 and CDR2 (germline): SGHVS, FNYEAQ. CDR3 length: 13 amino acids. This CDR3 is CASSLANLGEQYF. In DNA form, the CDR3 reads TGTGCCAGCAGCCTAGCTAATCTTGGCGAGCAGTACTTC.

This clone was counted a few times. The CDR3 region is CASSVFSSTGGGTQYF. Written as DNA, the CDR3 is TGTGCCAGCAGCGTATTCTCGTCAACAGGTGGGGGTACGCAGTATTTT. This chain joins TRBV9 and TRBJ2-3; D might be TRBD1 or TRBD2, each matching 5 bases. The CDR3 has 16 amino acids. The V and J ends lost 1 base and 8 bases respectively, with 20 bases between them. Germline assignment: CDR1 SGDLS and CDR2 YYNGEE.

This chain joins TRBV18 and TRBJ2-3; D gene ambiguous. From germline, CDR1 is KGHSH and CDR2 LQKENI. V lost 0 bases, J lost 2 bases, and 9 bases lay in between. The CDR3 spans 15 residues. CDR3 amino acids: CASSPPTRLTDTQYF. The CDR3 DNA reads as TGTGCCAGCTCACCACCTACAAGGCTCACAGATACGCAGTATTTT.

This clone has only a few counts. CDR3 residues: CASSLSGRTETQYF. DNA of the CDR3: TGTGCCAGCAGCTTATCGGGGAGGACAGAGACCCAGTACTTC. The chain links TRBV7-3 to TRBJ2-5, with D possibly being TRBD2 (6 bases). V was shortened by 2 bases and J by 4 bases, with 11 bases between the two germline ends. From germline, CDR1 is SGHTA and CDR2 FQGTGA. This CDR3 has 14 residues.

The chain couples TRBV18 to TRBJ2-1; 10 bases fit TRBD2. Germline trimming cut 4 bases from V and 8 bases from J; bases unmatched to any gene: 11. This CDR3 region has 16 residues. Germline V lookup: CDR1 KGHSH, CDR2 LQKENI. CDR3 in amino acids: CASSLREVAGGDEQFF. CDR3 sequence (DNA): TGTGCCAGCTCACTTCGGGAGGTAGCGGGAGGTGATGAGCAGTTCTTC.

This clone has a handful of counts. The chain carries TRBV28 and TRBJ1-4; the D is unclear. Trimming removed 2 bases at V and 10 bases at J, with 5 bases between. CDR1 MDHEN and CDR2 SYDVKM come from the germline V gene. This CDR3 comprises 11 residues. The CDR3 loop is CASSLQGKLFF. The CDR3 nucleotides read TGTGCCAGCAGTTTACAAGGAAAACTGTTTTTT.

This chain joins TRBV7-2 and TRBJ2-2, with D possibly matching TRBD2 (6 bases). The CDR3 contains 17 residues. CDR1 and CDR2 (germline): SGHTA, FQGNSA. V dropped 6 bases and J dropped 6 bases, with 23 bases sitting between them. The CDR3 loop reads CASRPMWGAGSAGELFF. CDR3 DNA: TGTGCCAGCAGACCAATGTGGGGCGCGGGATCGGCCGGGGAGCTGTTTTTT.

A few counts support this clone. The gene calls are TRBV11-2 and TRBJ2-2, with D unclear. Germline V CDR1 and CDR2: SGHAT, FQNNGV. This CDR3 comprises 13 residues. Deletions cut 5 bases from V and 5 bases from J, with 9 bases between. The DNA of the CDR3 is TGTGCCAGCAGCCCCCCCCGAACCGGGGAGCTGTTTTTT. It encodes CASSPPRTGELFF.